This T cell receptor beta chain derives from a study of blood T cell repertoires in COVID-19. The length of the CDR3 is 18 residues. Germline loops: CDR1 MNHEY, CDR2 SVGEGT. V was clipped by 0 bases and J by 3 bases; unmatched bases: 9. Some clones are missing from TCRdb's copy, which holds only in-frame ones; the method was immunoSEQ multiplex PCR. The sample has about 300,000 clones, over 75% seen once; the top ten hold about 4.1%. The chain joins TRBV6-2 or TRBV6-3 to TRBJ2-3; 10 bases are a match to TRBD2. Material for sequencing was PBMCs or T cells enriched from blood (not recorded which). This sequence was found in a man between 25 and 39 years old who had recovered from COVID-19. In DNA form, the CDR3 reads TGTGCCAGCAGTTACTCGATACTAGCGGGGTTTAAGACAGATACGCAGTATTTT. It is translated as CASSYSILAGFKTDTQYF.